The 25 T cell receptor beta chains listed next were all sequenced from one sample in a study of blood T cell repertoires in COVID-19. Some clones are missing from TCRdb's copy, which holds only in-frame ones; the method was immunoSEQ multiplex PCR. The data hold 75,000 to 95,000 clones, with 80% to 85% observed a single time. The sample comprised peripheral blood. Receptors were obtained from a man in his 60s with acute or convalescent COVID-19.

The rearrangement joins TRBV9 to TRBJ2-7; no clear D. Deletions cut 2 bases from V and 2 bases from J, with 8 bases between. The V gene's germline CDR1 is SGDLS and CDR2 YYNGEE. The CDR3 is 13 amino acids. The CDR3 nucleotides are TGTGCCAGCAGCGTTAATCCGGCCTACGAGCAGTACTTC. This codes for CASSVNPAYEQYF.

The genes are TRBV5-6 and TRBJ1-1; 11 positions match TRBD1. The CDR3 extends over 15 amino acids. Germline CDR1 and CDR2: SGHDT and YYEEEE. Losses at the gene ends were 1 base for V and 4 bases for J; bases not matched to a gene: 3. The CDR3 loop reads CASSLYGQGATEAFF. In DNA form, the CDR3 reads TGTGCCAGCAGCTTGTATGGACAGGGGGCCACTGAAGCTTTCTTT.

This clone was counted only a few times. The gene calls are TRBV15 and TRBJ2-7; 8 nucleotides match TRBD1. V shed 5 bases, J shed 6 bases, and the junction held 9 bases outside the gene matches. From germline, CDR1 is LNHNV and CDR2 YYDKDF (reference sequence). This CDR3 has 14 amino acids. CDR3 nucleotides: TGTGCCACCAGCCCCCAAGCAGGGGGCATCGAGCAGTACTTC. This sequence encodes CATSPQAGGIEQYF.

The chain carries TRBV7-2 and TRBJ1-2; 9 bases line up with TRBD1. Germline-derived CDR1 and CDR2 are SGHTA and FQGNSA. This CDR3 is 15 amino acids long. With 3 bases clipped from V and 4 bases from J, the junction kept 6 bases outside the gene matches. The CDR3 here is CASSLGTGIIYGYTF. The CDR3 DNA reads as TGTGCCAGCAGCTTGGGGACAGGGATAATCTATGGCTACACCTTC.

The chain couples TRBV2 to TRBJ1-5, with 7 positions matching TRBD1. The J segment lost 3 bases and the V segment lost 7 bases, leaving 6 bases of the junction unmatched. CDR3 length: 14 residues. Germline V gives CDR1 SNHLY, CDR2 FYNNEI. The CDR3 bases are TGTGCCAGCACCCTGGGACAGAACAATCAGCCCCAGCATTTT. Translating it yields CASTLGQNNQPQHF. Full variable domain (outside the CDR3, taken from reference TRBV2 and TRBJ1-5): EPEVTQTPSHQVTQMGQEVILRCVPISNHLYFYWYRQILGQKVEFLVSFYNNEISEKSEIFDDQFSVERPDGSNFTLKIRSTKLEDSAMYFCASTLGQNNQPQHFGDGTRLSIL.

This sequence joins TRBV19 and TRBJ1-1; 9 bases align to TRBD1. Trimming took 5 bases from V and 7 from J; bases not matched to a gene: 14. There are 16 residues in the CDR3. CDR1 is LNHDA and CDR2 is SQIVND in the germline V gene (reference sequence). The CDR3 DNA reads as TGTGCCAGTAGTCTAAACCGGGGACAGGGAGAATTTGAAGCTTTCTTT. Its translation is CASSLNRGQGEFEAFF.

This chain joins TRBV24-1 and TRBJ2-1; possible D gene TRBD1, 7 bases. Trimming left V 3 bases short and J 3 bases short, with 11 bases between. Germline V gene sequence: CDR1 KGHDR, CDR2 SFDVKD. The CDR3 is made up of 15 amino acids. The CDR3 bases are TGTGCCACCAGTGATCGGGGGACAGTCTACAATGAGCAGTTCTTC. Translated: CATSDRGTVYNEQFF.

This chain links TRBV18 with TRBJ1-1, with no clear D. This CDR3 is built from 17 residues. Trimming stripped 1 base from V and 0 bases from J, with 15 bases between. Germline loops: CDR1 KGHSH, CDR2 LQKENI. The CDR3 DNA sequence: TGTGCCAGCTCACCACTTTCCGGTTCCCTTATGAACACTGAAGCTTTCTTT. Amino acid sequence: CASSPLSGSLMNTEAFF.

This clone was detected only a few times. V gene TRBV9 combines with J gene TRBJ2-1, with 12 bases aligning to TRBD2. CDR1 is SGDLS and CDR2 is YYNGEE in the germline V gene. J was trimmed by 7 bases and V by 2 bases; bases with no gene match: 10. CDR3 length: 17 amino acids. The CDR3 here is CASSVGLAGGRWNEQFF. The CDR3 DNA reads as TGTGCCAGCAGCGTCGGTCTAGCGGGGGGGCGTTGGAATGAGCAGTTCTTC.

This clone came up once. V gene TRBV29-1 combines with J gene TRBJ2-1, with a weak D call TRBD1 (6 bases). The ends were cut back, 5 bases at V and 9 bases at J, with 11 bases in the middle. Looked up from germline, CDR1 is SQVTM and CDR2 is ANQGSEA. This CDR3 is 11 amino acids long. The chain's CDR3 is CSVLQGAEQFF. The CDR3 coding sequence is TGCAGCGTTCTACAGGGAGCTGAGCAGTTCTTC.

V and J are TRBV18 and TRBJ2-5, with D perhaps matching TRBD1 (6 bases). The CDR3 covers 15 residues. Per germline, CDR1 KGHSH and CDR2 LQKENI. V was clipped by 3 bases and J by 3 bases, with 14 bases between them. CDR3 protein: CASSPGPGHKETQYF. The DNA of the CDR3 is TGTGCCAGCTCACCTGGACCGGGACACAAAGAGACCCAGTACTTC.

The chain carries TRBV6-5 and TRBJ2-1, with 9 bases that match TRBD1. The CDR3 consists of 14 residues. The V and J ends lost 5 bases and 7 bases, in that order; junction bases with no gene match: 6. Germline V CDR1 and CDR2: MNHEY, SVGAGI. The CDR3 bases are TGTGCCAGCAGTCCCTGGACAGGGGAAAATGAGCAGTTCTTC. Protein sequence: CASSPWTGENEQFF.

The chain carries TRBV11-2 and TRBJ1-1; D unclear. This CDR3 has 15 residues. V shed 5 bases and J shed 4 bases, with 17 bases lying between them. Germline V gene sequence: CDR1 SGHAT, CDR2 FQNNGV. DNA of the CDR3: TGTGCCAGCAGCCCCTTCCGGACTTTGGGCACTGAAGCTTTCTTT. It is translated as CASSPFRTLGTEAFF.

This chain uses TRBV29-1 with TRBJ1-2, with unresolved D. V dropped 6 bases and J dropped 4 bases, with 15 bases sitting between them. The CDR3 totals 13 residues. Germline V gene sequence: CDR1 SQVTM, CDR2 ANQGSEA. DNA for the CDR3: TGCAGCGTCAGTTCTGGAGGGTCCTATGGCTACACCTTC. Its translation: CSVSSGGSYGYTF.

This clone was seen just once. J is TRBJ1-1 and V is TRBV7-6; a weak D match, TRBD1 (6 bases). The CDR3 sequence is 16 residues long. Germline loops: CDR1 SGHVS, CDR2 FNYEAQ. Between the trimmed V and J ends, which lost 1 base and 5 bases, there was a span of 17 bases. As DNA, the CDR3 is TGTGCCAGCAGCTTAGGTACCTACTACAGGGAAACTGAAGCTTTCTTT. It is translated as CASSLGTYYRETEAFF.

In its sample, this clone was seen once. V is TRBV11-2 and J is TRBJ2-7; a weak D match, TRBD1 (6 bases). This CDR3 comprises 14 residues. The V gene lost 3 bases and the J gene lost 3 bases, with 12 bases spanning the gap. Germline CDR1 SGHAT, CDR2 FQNNGV. In DNA form, the CDR3 reads TGTGCCAGCAGCTTCCAGACAGGTTTCTACGAGCAGTACTTC. Amino acid sequence: CASSFQTGFYEQYF.

The chain recombines TRBV3-1 (or the pseudogene TRBV3-2) with TRBJ1-2, with 7 bases fitting TRBD1. This CDR3 spans 16 amino acids. After removal of 4 bases from V and 4 bases from J, the junction contained 12 bases not matched to a gene. CDR1 LGHDT and CDR2 YNNKEL come from the germline V gene (reference sequence). In DNA, the CDR3 is TGTGCCAGCAGCCCCAGGGGGGAGAAAAGGGGCTATGGCTACACCTTC. This codes for CASSPRGEKRGYGYTF.

This chain connects TRBV5-4 to TRBJ2-5; TRBD2 aligns across 10 bases. Trimming at V came to 2 bases and at J to 0 bases, leaving 7 bases not matched to a gene. Germline assignment: CDR1 SGHNT and CDR2 YYREEE (reference sequence). The length of the CDR3 is 17 residues. CDR3 region: CASSFLAGAGYQETQYF. The CDR3 nucleotides read TGTGCCAGCAGCTTCCTAGCGGGGGCCGGGTACCAAGAGACCCAGTACTTC.

This clone has a single count. V gene TRBV2 combines with J gene TRBJ1-4; D uncertain. V was shortened by 7 bases and J by 3 bases, with 9 bases between the two germline ends. This CDR3 is built from 13 residues. Germline loops: CDR1 SNHLY, CDR2 FYNNEI. The CDR3 loop is CASNAYSNEKLFF. The CDR3 region has the DNA TGTGCCAGCAACGCGTATTCTAATGAAAAACTGTTTTTT. Combining the CDR3 with reference TRBV2 and TRBJ1-4 gives the whole variable domain EPEVTQTPSHQVTQMGQEVILRCVPISNHLYFYWYRQILGQKVEFLVSFYNNEISEKSEIFDDQFSVERPDGSNFTLKIRSTKLEDSAMYFCASNAYSNEKLFFGSGTQLSVL.

The V gene is TRBV6-6, the J gene TRBJ2-7; D ambiguous. The V and J ends lost 5 bases and 3 bases respectively, with 14 bases between them. Germline CDR1 reads MNHNY; CDR2 reads SVGAGI (reference sequence). The CDR3 totals 14 residues. The CDR3 loop reads CASSQPSLLYEQYF. DNA of the CDR3: TGTGCCAGCAGTCAACCTAGTCTTCTCTACGAGCAGTACTTC.

This clone was seen a few times. Within the sample, other DNA sequences also encode this same CDR3. CDR3 in amino acids: CAWSVLVNTEAFF. CDR3 nucleotide sequence: TGTGCCTGGAGTGTACTAGTGAACACTGAAGCTTTCTTT. The chain has TRBV30 and TRBJ1-1; no reliable D call. Trimming pared 0 bases from V and 0 bases from J, leaving 5 bases between. This CDR3 is built from 13 residues. CDR1 is GTSNPN, CDR2 SVGIG, per germline (reference sequence).

This sequence joins TRBV9 and TRBJ1-2, with 8 bases identical to TRBD1. Germline V gene lookup returns CDR1 SGDLS and CDR2 YYNGEE. The CDR3 consists of 14 residues. V trimming: 2 bases; J trimming: 6 bases; junction bases outside the gene matches: 6. Written as DNA, the CDR3 is TGTGCCAGCAGCGTCGGGACAGGAGGGCATGGCTACACCTTC. Protein: CASSVGTGGHGYTF.

This clone was found a few times. This chain joins TRBV5-8 and TRBJ2-2; no firm D call. Germline assignment: CDR1 SGHTS and CDR2 YDEGEE. This CDR3 comprises 18 residues. V was cut by 4 bases and J by 2 bases, with 21 bases left in between. In nucleotides, the CDR3 is TGTGCCAGCAGCCCCGTGCAGGCTACCTCGCGAAACACCGGGGAGCTGTTTTTT. This codes for CASSPVQATSRNTGELFF.

This chain links TRBV5-5 with TRBJ1-3; D gene ambiguous. Germline CDR1 SGHKS, CDR2 YYEKEE (reference sequence). Trimming removed 0 bases from V and 2 bases from J, with 9 bases in between. This CDR3 is built from 15 residues. CDR3 in DNA: TGTGCCAGCAGCTTGGGGTGGACTACTGGAAACACCATATATTTT. Protein sequence: CASSLGWTTGNTIYF.

V usage is TRBV3-1 (or the pseudogene TRBV3-2) and J usage is TRBJ1-1; TRBD1 matches 10 bases. In germline, CDR1 is LGHDT, CDR2 YNNKEL (reference sequence). The CDR3 spans 15 residues. V lost 2 bases, J lost 1 base, and 1 base stayed unmatched. In nucleotides, the CDR3 is TGTGCCAGCAGCCAACGGGACAGGGGGAACACTGAAGCTTTCTTT. This encodes CASSQRDRGNTEAFF.